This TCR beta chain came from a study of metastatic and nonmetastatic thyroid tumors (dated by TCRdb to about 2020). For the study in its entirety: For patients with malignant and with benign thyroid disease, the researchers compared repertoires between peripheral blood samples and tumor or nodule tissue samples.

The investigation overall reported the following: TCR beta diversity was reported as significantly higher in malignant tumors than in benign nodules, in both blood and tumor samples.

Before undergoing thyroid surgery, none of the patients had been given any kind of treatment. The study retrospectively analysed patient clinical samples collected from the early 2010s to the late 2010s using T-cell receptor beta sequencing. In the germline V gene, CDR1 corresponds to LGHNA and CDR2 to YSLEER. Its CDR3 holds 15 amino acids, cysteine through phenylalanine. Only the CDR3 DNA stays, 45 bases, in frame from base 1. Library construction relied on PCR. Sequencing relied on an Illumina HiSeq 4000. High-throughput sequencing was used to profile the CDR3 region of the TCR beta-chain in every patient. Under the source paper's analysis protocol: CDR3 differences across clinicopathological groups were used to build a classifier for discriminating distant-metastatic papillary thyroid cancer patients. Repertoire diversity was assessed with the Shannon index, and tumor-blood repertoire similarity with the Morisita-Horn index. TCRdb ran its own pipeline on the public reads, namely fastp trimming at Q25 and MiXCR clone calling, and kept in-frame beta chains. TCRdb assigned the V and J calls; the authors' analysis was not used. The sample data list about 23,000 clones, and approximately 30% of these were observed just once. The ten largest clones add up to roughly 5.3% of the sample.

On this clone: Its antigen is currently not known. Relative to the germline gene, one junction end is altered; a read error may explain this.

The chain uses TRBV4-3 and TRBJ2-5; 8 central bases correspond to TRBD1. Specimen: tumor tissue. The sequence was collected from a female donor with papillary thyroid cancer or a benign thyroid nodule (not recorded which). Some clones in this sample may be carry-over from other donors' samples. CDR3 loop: CASSQDSGQGETQYF. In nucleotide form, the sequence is TGCGCCAGCAGCCAAGATAGTGGACAGGGAGAGACCCAATACTTC.